Shown below are 8 T cell receptor beta chains from a single sample sequenced in a study of cytomegalovirus exposure and HLA in healthy donors. The PCR was carried out with 60 Vbeta primers and 13 Jbeta primers. Only in-frame clones appear in the TCRdb table, and some are missing; sequencing was by immunoSEQ multiplex PCR. The sample holds under 150,000 clones, 78% seen once. Specimen: PBMCs. Receptor source: a middle-aged man in good health and CMV-seropositive.

This clone has only one observation. This rearrangement joins TRBV30 to TRBJ1-5; 10 bases line up with TRBD1. The CDR3 is 19 amino acids. Germline CDR1 and CDR2: GTSNPN and SVGIG (reference sequence). Trimming took 3 bases from V and 1 from J; bases not matched to a gene: 15. CDR3 nucleotides: TGTGCCTGGAGCCTAAACCGGGACAGGGGCCCCTGGAGCAATCAGCCCCAGCATTTT. Encoded protein: CAWSLNRDRGPWSNQPQHF.

V gene TRBV27 combines with J gene TRBJ1-2; the match to TRBD1 covers 10 bases. Per germline, CDR1 MNHEY and CDR2 SMNVEV (reference sequence). The CDR3 runs to 13 residues. The junction had 5 bases not matched to a gene; V was cut back by 5 bases and J by 8 bases. CDR3 sequence reads: CASSVTGGRGYTF. The CDR3 DNA follows: TGTGCCAGCAGTGTGACAGGGGGCCGAGGCTACACCTTC.

This clone was seen a handful of times. The chain is built from TRBV11-2 and TRBJ2-1; 11 bases match TRBD2. The CDR3 is 16 residues long. V gave up 4 bases and J gave up 7 bases; unmatched junction bases: 9. CDR1 is SGHAT and CDR2 is FQNNGV in the germline V gene. The CDR3 DNA reads as TGTGCCAGCAGCTCCAACTTAGCGGGAGGGCGAAATGAGCAGTTCTTC. Amino acid sequence: CASSSNLAGGRNEQFF.

CDR3 in DNA: TGTGCCAGCAGTGAACACTCCTACGAGCAGTACTTC. It codes for CASSEHSYEQYF. J is TRBJ2-7 and V is TRBV2; D call uncertain. Trimming shortened V by 2 bases and J by 0 bases, and 2 bases separated the two germline ends. Germline V gene lookup returns CDR1 SNHLY and CDR2 FYNNEI. The CDR3 has 12 amino acids.

This clone appeared a few times. The chain joins TRBV27 to TRBJ2-5; TRBD1 aligns across 7 bases. Germline loops: CDR1 MNHEY, CDR2 SMNVEV (reference sequence). The CDR3 extends over 14 amino acids. J gave up 4 bases and V 6 bases, and 8 bases lay outside the gene matches. The CDR3 is CASSSLGTVETQYF. DNA for the CDR3: TGTGCCAGCAGCTCTCTCGGGACAGTAGAGACCCAGTACTTC.

Remarks on this clone: Its ends do not fully match the called genes, so a read error is possible. The chain combines TRBV7-9 with TRBJ2-1; 8 bases match TRBD2. This CDR3 region has 13 residues. Per germline, CDR1 SEHNR and CDR2 FQNEAQ (reference sequence). CDR3 coding DNA: TGTTCCAGCAGCGGGAGTCAGCTTGGGGAGCAGTTCTTC. It encodes CSSSGSQLGEQFF.

V usage is TRBV4-2 and J usage is TRBJ2-1, with a weak D call TRBD2 (5 bases). Germline V gene lookup returns CDR1 LGHNA and CDR2 YNFKEQ. This CDR3 is 15 amino acids long. The V end lost 7 bases, the J end lost 8 bases, and 21 bases lay between the germline ends. The CDR3: CASTSRRGSSDEQFF. As DNA, the CDR3 is TGTGCCAGCACCTCAAGACGGGGATCCTCGGATGAGCAGTTCTTC.

This sequence joins TRBV19 and TRBJ1-2; D is unclear. V shed 4 bases and J shed 8 bases, with 26 bases lying between them. The CDR3 is 17 amino acids. Germline lookup yields CDR1 LNHDA and CDR2 SQIVND (reference sequence). DNA for the CDR3: TGTGCCAGTAGTAAAACCCACCAGTCCGGGGTTTCGGGAGGCTACACCTTC. Protein product: CASSKTHQSGVSGGYTF.